Below, one TCR beta chain is given with its context. Sequencing was performed with immunoSEQ multiplex PCR; in TCRdb, only in-frame clones are kept and a portion is missing. The sample holds 35,000 to 45,000 clones; approximately 90% are singletons and the top ten take 9.5% to 15%. Germline CDR1 MGHRA, CDR2 YSYEKL. V shed 0 bases and J shed 2 bases, with 11 bases lying between them. The CDR3 contains 15 residues. These data come from a study of OX40 agonist ivuxolimab in advanced cancers. Study details: People in dose escalation had one of these cancers: hepatocellular carcinoma, melanoma, renal cell or head and neck cancer.

The input for sequencing was CD4+ or CD8+ T cells sorted from blood, taken in a trial of the OX40 agonist ivuxolimab. This receptor was taken from an adult with an advanced solid tumor such as melanoma, head and neck, liver or kidney cancer. The V call is TRBV4-1, the J call TRBJ2-7; possibly TRBD1 for D (6 bases). CDR3 in DNA: TGCGCCAGCAGCCAAGATGGGGGACATACCTACGAGCAGTACTTC. Its protein is CASSQDGGHTYEQYF.